Below, one T cell receptor beta chain is given with its context. Which antigen it targets is not known. There are no base qualities to consult, and no much larger clone falls within one base. Looking up the germline V gene yields CDR1 SGHRS and CDR2 YFSETQ. Germline trimming: 3 bases from V, 2 bases from J; junction bases outside gene matches: 3. The CDR3 holds 15 amino acids from the cysteine to the phenylalanine. Solely the CDR3 DNA is kept, with 45 bases framed from the first base. The data belong to a study of T cell responses to AZD1222 COVID-19 vaccine (dated by TCRdb to 2020 to 2023). About the full investigation: AZD1222 recipients with second doses at about 4 weeks or about 12 weeks were pooled, because spike-specific TCR depth and breadth did not differ between schedules. Trial participants were enrolled by age into subgroups of 18-55, 56-69 and 70-plus years, and roughly 150, 30 and 60 TCR-sequenced participants, respectively, were included in these subgroups. A total of about 240 trial participants underwent TCR sequencing, of whom around 200 received two doses of AZD1222 and some 26 received two doses of the MenACWY control vaccine. The paper's findings and limits, for the study overall: Conclusions about previously exposed vaccinees are limited because only six or seven AZD1222 recipients were SARS-CoV-2 seropositive at baseline. Because no day 14 peak-response samples were available, the repertoires could be characterized only after the peak T cell response. Reportedly, almost half of the unique spike-specific TCRs recognized epitopes lying outside the regions that are mutated in the B.1.351 and B.1.1.7 variants. Vaccine-associated CD4 TCRs spanned the whole spike protein, with dominant responses in regions 160-218 and 743-854. The 56-69-year group was small, and its depth increase did not reach significance, likely because of low power. Spike-specific TCR breadth and depth rose significantly after two AZD1222 doses compared with day 0 and with MenACWY recipients. Participants were mostly white British and included more females than males, and it was suggested by the authors that clonal diversity may have been underestimated.

The CDR3 regions of human TCRbeta chains were subjected to immunosequencing. The paper's data handling went like this. Repertoire TCRs were checked for matches against a reference library of SARS-CoV-2-specific TCRs that had been generated using the MIRA antigen-specificity platform. Breadth was defined as the fraction of unique TCRs that were SARS-CoV-2-associated, and depth was defined as the fraction of total T cells that were SARS-CoV-2-associated. Using the MIRA data, every spike-specific TCR was mapped to the spike region that the TCR reacted to and assigned to either a CD4 or a CD8 class. Log10-transformed breadth and depth values were compared by one-way ANOVA with Sidak's multiple comparisons tests. TCRdb holds this immuneACCESS table with in-frame rearrangements only. Some clones are missing; in checked studies, unresolved V genes explain under half, and the rest has no known cause. V and J calls and clone size are those listed in that table; D and trimming were worked out from the DNA. The sample table records under 100,000 clones; 86% of these occur just once. The ten largest clones add up to approximately 7.9% of the sample.

This specimen's time point label, per the study, means: baseline before first vaccination. The vaccinee samples were drawn from two UK trials, COV001 and COV002, one of which was a single-blind randomized controlled phase 2/3 trial testing AZD1222 (ChAdOx1 nCoV-19) in healthy adults. Trial participant PBMC samples were collected at day 0 and day 28 after the second dose for TCRbeta chain sequencing. The sample in question was peripheral blood, obtained on day 0 of AZD1222 vaccination. This sequence originates from an adult in good health. The sequence is built from TRBV5-1 and TRBJ1-4; TRBD1 agrees with 8 junctional bases. The nucleotide sequence reads TGCGCCAGCAGCTCCGGACAGGGCACTAATGAAAAACTGTTTTTT. Translated, this is CASSSGQGTNEKLFF.